What follows describes a single T cell receptor (beta chain). Profiling relied on immunoSEQ multiplex PCR, and the TCRdb table lists in-frame clones only, not all of them. This sample has about 2,200,000 clones, with approximately 94% found just once. Cells designated naive CD8 were CD45RO-negative and were positively selected for CCR7, with terminally differentiated effector memory CD45RA+ cells excluded. V trimming: 3 bases; J trimming: 2 bases; junction bases outside the gene matches: 10. Germline-derived CDR1 and CDR2 are SGDLS and YYNGEE. This CDR3 has 17 residues. This entry belongs to a study of shared clonotypes between healthy human individuals.

The source material was naive CD8+ T cells from PBMCs. The sequence was obtained from a man in his late teens or twenties in good health. Some clones in this sample may be carry-over from other donors' samples. The rearrangement uses TRBV9 and TRBJ2-2; 7 nucleotides line up with TRBD1. This CDR3 reads CASSAHRDRHNTGELFF. For the CDR3, the DNA is TGTGCCAGCAGCGCACACCGGGACAGACATAACACCGGGGAGCTGTTTTTT.